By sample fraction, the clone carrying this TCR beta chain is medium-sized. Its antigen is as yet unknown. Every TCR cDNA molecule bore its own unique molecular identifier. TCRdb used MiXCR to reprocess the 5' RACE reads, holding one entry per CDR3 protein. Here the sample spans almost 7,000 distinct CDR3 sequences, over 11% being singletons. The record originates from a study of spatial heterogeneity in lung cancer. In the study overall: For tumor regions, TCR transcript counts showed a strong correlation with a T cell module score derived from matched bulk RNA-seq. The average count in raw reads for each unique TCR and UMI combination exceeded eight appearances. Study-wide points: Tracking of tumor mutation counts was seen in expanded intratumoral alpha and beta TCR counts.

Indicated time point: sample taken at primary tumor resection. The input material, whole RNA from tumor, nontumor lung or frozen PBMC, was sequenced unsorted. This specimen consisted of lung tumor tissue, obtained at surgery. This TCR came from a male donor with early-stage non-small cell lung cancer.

The chain's CDR3 is CASREGQFYEQYF. The DNA of the CDR3 is TGCGCCAGCAGAGAGGGACAGTTCTACGAGCAGTACTTC. The rearrangement links TRBV5-1 to TRBJ2-7, with TRBD1 matching over 7 bases. CDR1 SGHRS and CDR2 YFSETQ come from the germline V gene. Germline trimming cut 5 bases from V and 3 bases from J; bases unmatched to any gene: 5. The CDR3 extends over 13 amino acids.